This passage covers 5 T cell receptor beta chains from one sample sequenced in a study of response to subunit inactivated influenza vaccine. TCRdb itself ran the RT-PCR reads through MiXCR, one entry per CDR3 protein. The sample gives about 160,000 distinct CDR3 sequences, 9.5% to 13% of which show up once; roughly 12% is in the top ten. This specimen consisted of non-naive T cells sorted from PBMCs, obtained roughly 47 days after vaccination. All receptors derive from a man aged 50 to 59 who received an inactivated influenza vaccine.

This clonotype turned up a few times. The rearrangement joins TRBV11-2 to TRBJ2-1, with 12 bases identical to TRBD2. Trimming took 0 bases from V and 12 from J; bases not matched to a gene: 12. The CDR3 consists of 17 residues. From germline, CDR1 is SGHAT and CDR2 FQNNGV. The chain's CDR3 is CASSLDFRLAGAPAQFF. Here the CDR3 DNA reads TGTGCCAGCAGCTTAGATTTTCGACTAGCGGGAGCCCCGGCGCAGTTCTTC.

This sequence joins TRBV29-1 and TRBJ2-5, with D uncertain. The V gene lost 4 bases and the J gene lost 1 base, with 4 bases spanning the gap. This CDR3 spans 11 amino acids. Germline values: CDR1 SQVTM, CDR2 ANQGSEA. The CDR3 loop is CSVVPQETQYF. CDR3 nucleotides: TGCAGCGTTGTGCCCCAAGAGACCCAGTACTTC.

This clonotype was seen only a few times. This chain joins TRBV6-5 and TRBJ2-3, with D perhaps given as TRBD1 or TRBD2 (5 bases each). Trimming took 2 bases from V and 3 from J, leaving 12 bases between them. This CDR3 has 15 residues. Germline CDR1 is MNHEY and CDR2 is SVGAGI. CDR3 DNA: TGTGCCAGCAGTTACGCGGCAGGGAGAACAGATACGCAGTATTTT. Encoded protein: CASSYAAGRTDTQYF.

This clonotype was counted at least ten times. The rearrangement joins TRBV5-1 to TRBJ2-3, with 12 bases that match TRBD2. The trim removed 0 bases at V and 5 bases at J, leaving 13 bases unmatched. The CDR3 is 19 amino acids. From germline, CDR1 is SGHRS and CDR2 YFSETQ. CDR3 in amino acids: CASSLEGSKLAGGRDTQYF. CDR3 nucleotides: TGCGCCAGCAGCTTGGAAGGATCCAAACTAGCGGGGGGTAGAGATACGCAGTATTTT.

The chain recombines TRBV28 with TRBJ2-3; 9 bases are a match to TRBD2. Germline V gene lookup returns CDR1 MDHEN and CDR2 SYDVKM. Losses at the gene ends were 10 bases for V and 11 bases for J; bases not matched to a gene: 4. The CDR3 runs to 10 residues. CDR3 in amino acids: CATQAGGQYF. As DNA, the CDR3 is TGTGCCACTCAAGCGGGGGGGCAGTATTTT.